These 4 T cell receptor beta chains were sequenced from one sample in a study of CD8+CD57+ T cells in acquired aplastic anemia. Sequenced patients had shown CD8+CD57+ cell expansion by flow cytometry. Genomic DNA acted as the template from which TCR beta VDJ combination and CDR3 sequence profiling were carried out. TCRdb reprocessed the reads with MiXCR, giving one entry per CDR3 protein. The repertoire holds about 160,000 distinct CDR3 sequences, with 40% to 55% as singletons. The sequenced material came from sorted CD4+, CD8+, or CD8+CD57+ T cells (not recorded which) from PBMCs. These receptors were obtained from a human donor with aplastic anemia.

This clonotype has at least ten counts. The chain carries TRBV12-5 and TRBJ1-2, with D unclear. Looked up from germline, CDR1 is LGHNT and CDR2 is FRNRAP. V lost 6 bases to trimming and J lost 8 bases, with 13 bases between them. The CDR3 sequence is 12 residues long. The CDR3 here is CASGQGLGGYTF. In DNA, the CDR3 is TGTGCTAGTGGCCAAGGACTCGGCGGCTACACCTTC.

This clonotype counts as medium-sized. The gene calls are TRBV25-1 and TRBJ2-7; D is unresolved. The germline V gene has CDR1 MGHDK and CDR2 SYGVNS. The CDR3 extends over 15 amino acids. Trimming removed 1 base at V and 0 bases at J, with 10 bases between. The CDR3 DNA reads TGTGCCAGCAGTGAATTGGGTATTAACTCCTACGAGCAGTACTTC. Residues: CASSELGINSYEQYF.

This clonotype appeared once. The genes are TRBV29-1 and TRBJ2-5, with 8 bases aligning to TRBD2. CDR3 length equals 12 residues. With 7 bases clipped from V and 6 bases from J, the junction kept 7 bases outside the gene matches. The germline V gene has CDR1 SQVTM and CDR2 ANQGSEA. The CDR3 is CSADGGVKTQYF. The CDR3 DNA reads TGCAGCGCCGACGGGGGGGTCAAGACCCAGTACTTC.

This clonotype has ten or more counts. The gene calls are TRBV7-2 and TRBJ1-2; D is unclear. Germline V gives CDR1 SGHTA, CDR2 FQGNSA. Trimming removed 5 bases at V and 8 bases at J, with 6 bases between. There are 10 residues in the CDR3. CDR3 DNA: TGTGCCAGCAGCCCCGACGGCTACACCTTC. Translated, it gives CASSPDGYTF.